Sequencing of this T cell receptor (beta chain) was carried out in a study of molecular identifiers for immune sequencing clone quantification. TCRdb reanalysed the PCR reads using MiXCR and keeps one entry per CDR3 protein. The repertoire holds roughly 93,000 distinct CDR3 sequences, with roughly 23% as singletons. The CDR3 length is 13 residues. The V gene's germline CDR1 is GTSNPN and CDR2 SVGIG (reference sequence). Trimming cost V 2 bases and J 5 bases, with 10 bases left between them. This TCR derives from a human donor in good health. Some libraries in this study had Jurkat cell RNA spiked in. Material: naive CD8+ T cells from blood, with Jurkat cell RNA spiked in. The subset here: FACS-sorted CD8+CD4-CCR7+CD45RA+ naive T cells. This sequence joins TRBV30 and TRBJ1-5, with D possibly TRBD1 on 5 matching bases. For the CDR3, the DNA is TGTGCCTGGAGTCCGGGGGACTATCAGCCCCAGCATTTT. As protein: CAWSPGDYQPQHF.